One and the same sample provided the 17 T cell receptor beta chains below, sequenced in a study of T-cell memory formation after mild COVID-19. TCRdb itself ran the 5' RACE reads through MiXCR, one entry per CDR3 protein. The sample includes roughly 620,000 distinct CDR3 sequences, roughly 18% seen only once; the top ten take about 12%. Material for sequencing was PBMCs or a T cell subset sorted from them (not recorded which). These receptors were obtained from an adult woman who had mild COVID-19 (a few samples of this study predate the infection). Cell type and time point are not known.

This clonotype was counted a few times. V and J are TRBV24-1 and TRBJ2-1; the match to TRBD2 covers 11 bases. Germline V CDR1 and CDR2: KGHDR, SFDVKD. This CDR3 has 16 amino acids. Losses at the gene ends were 0 bases for V and 5 bases for J; bases not matched to a gene: 2. The CDR3 protein is CATSDLGTSGHNEQFF. CDR3 bases: TGTGCCACCAGTGATTTGGGGACTAGCGGTCACAATGAGCAGTTCTTC.

This clonotype appeared a few times. The CDR3 nucleotides read TGCAGTGCTAGCCCAGGGGCTATGCGGTCACCCCTCCACTTT. It yields the protein CSASPGAMRSPLHF. V usage is TRBV20-1 and J usage is TRBJ1-6; perhaps TRBD1 as D (6 bases). Trimming left V 3 bases short and J 10 bases short, with 16 bases between. Germline loops: CDR1 DFQATT, CDR2 SNEGSKA (reference sequence). This CDR3 is built from 14 residues.

This chain uses TRBV5-1 with TRBJ2-7, with 9 bases identical to TRBD1. The CDR3 is 19 residues long. The germline V gene has CDR1 SGHRS and CDR2 YFSETQ. Trimming took 6 bases from V and 3 from J; bases not matched to a gene: 22. CDR3 sequence reads: CASKGAPGQGLLRGYEQYF. In DNA form, the CDR3 reads TGCGCCAGCAAGGGGGCGCCGGGACAGGGACTATTGAGGGGCTACGAGCAGTACTTC. The variable domain in full, completed from reference TRBV5-1 and TRBJ2-7, reads KAGVTQTPRYLIKTRGQQVTLSCSPISGHRSVSWYQQTPGQGLQFLFEYFSETQRNKGNFPGRFSGRQFSNSRSEMNVSTLELGDSALYLCASKGAPGQGLLRGYEQYFGPGTRLTVT.

V is TRBV5-1 and J is TRBJ1-1; 9 bases match TRBD1. Germline CDR1 and CDR2: SGHRS and YFSETQ. Trimming removed 0 bases from V and 3 bases from J; junction bases left unmatched: 3. This CDR3 comprises 15 residues. The CDR3 reads CASSLAGTGYTEAFF. CDR3 bases: TGCGCCAGCAGCTTGGCCGGGACAGGGTACACTGAAGCTTTCTTT.

This clonotype was detected a few times. The chain employs TRBV20-1 and TRBJ2-7, with D possibly being TRBD2 (6 bases). Germline V gives CDR1 DFQATT, CDR2 SNEGSKA (reference sequence). The CDR3 has 12 amino acids. Trimming took off 3 bases at V and 5 bases at J, with 11 bases between the two ends. CDR3 region: CSASREKHEQYF. The CDR3 nucleotides are TGCAGTGCTAGCCGGGAGAAGCACGAGCAGTACTTC.

The gene calls are TRBV12-3 or TRBV12-4 and TRBJ2-7; D not certain. The CDR3 extends over 14 amino acids. Trimming removed 1 base at V and 4 bases at J, with 11 bases between. CDR3 residues: CASSLGGHVYEQYF. The CDR3 DNA reads as TGTGCCAGCAGTTTAGGTGGGCACGTATACGAGCAGTACTTC.

V is TRBV20-1 and J is TRBJ2-5, with 9 bases lining up with TRBD1. V was clipped by 3 bases and J by 5 bases; unmatched bases: 7. Germline values: CDR1 DFQATT, CDR2 SNEGSKA (reference sequence). The CDR3 is made up of 14 amino acids. CDR3 loop: CSASRTGVVETQYF. The DNA for the CDR3 is TGCAGTGCTAGTAGGACAGGGGTAGTTGAGACCCAGTACTTC.

The table lists this clonotype with a few counts. The chain carries TRBV7-6 and TRBJ2-3; 7 bases line up with TRBD2. Germline CDR1 is SGHVS and CDR2 is FNYEAQ. Germline trimming cut 6 bases from V and 6 bases from J; bases unmatched to any gene: 9. This CDR3 has 14 residues. The CDR3 DNA reads as TGTGCCAGCAGGCCCGCGGGAGCTACGGATACGCAGTATTTT. Protein product: CASRPAGATDTQYF.

This chain connects TRBV12-5 to TRBJ1-1; tentative D call: TRBD1 (6 bases). Germline-derived CDR1 and CDR2 are LGHNT and FRNRAP. V shed 3 bases and J shed 1 base, with 27 bases lying between them. The CDR3 consists of 20 residues. The CDR3: CASGFITWGGPAEGNTEAFF. The DNA for the CDR3 is TGTGCTAGTGGTTTTATCACCTGGGGGGGCCCCGCCGAAGGGAACACTGAAGCTTTCTTT.

The chain couples TRBV10-2 to TRBJ2-3, with D maybe TRBD1 (5 bases). Between the trimmed V and J ends, which lost 5 bases and 0 bases, there was a span of 12 bases. The CDR3 sequence is 15 residues long. Germline V gene data show CDR1 as WSHSY and CDR2 as SAAADI. CDR3: CASSRQSSSTDTQYF. In nucleotides, the CDR3 is TGCGCCAGCAGTAGACAGTCCTCTAGCACAGATACGCAGTATTTT.

The rearrangement links TRBV20-1 to TRBJ2-7; D is undetermined. Germline values: CDR1 DFQATT, CDR2 SNEGSKA (reference sequence). V lost 6 bases to trimming and J lost 5 bases, with 23 bases between them. The CDR3 has 15 residues. CDR3 sequence: CSATTRTQRYHEQYF. In nucleotides, the CDR3 is TGCAGTGCCACAACCCGGACCCAAAGATACCACGAGCAGTACTTC.

This clonotype occurred a few times. The V and J genes are TRBV12-3 or TRBV12-4 and TRBJ2-2; TRBD1 agrees at 7 bases. CDR3 length: 18 residues. With V trimmed by 3 bases and J by 6 bases, 16 bases remained unmatched. The chain's CDR3 is CASSLVPGQWNSAGELFF. The CDR3 DNA follows: TGTGCCAGCAGTTTGGTGCCGGGACAGTGGAACAGCGCCGGGGAGCTGTTTTTT.

The table lists this clonotype with many counts. The CDR3 loop reads CASSPDSENTEAFF. As DNA, the CDR3 is TGTGCCAGCAGCCCGGACAGTGAGAACACTGAAGCTTTCTTT. The V call is TRBV7-3, the J call TRBJ1-1; a possible D gene is TRBD1 (6 bases). V was pared by 5 bases and J by 1 base, with 11 bases between. The CDR3 contains 14 residues. Germline V lookup: CDR1 SGHTA, CDR2 FQGTGA.

This clonotype was observed a few times. The chain uses TRBV15 and TRBJ1-5; 7 bases map to TRBD1. CDR3 length equals 14 residues. J was trimmed by 6 bases and V by 4 bases; bases with no gene match: 6. Germline-derived CDR1 and CDR2 are LNHNV and YYDKDF (reference sequence). CDR3 sequence reads: CATSNGGGRQPQHF. DNA of the CDR3: TGTGCCACCAGCAATGGAGGGGGCCGTCAGCCCCAGCATTTT.

This clonotype showed up just once. In DNA form, the CDR3 reads TGTGCCACCAGTGATCCCTGGGTCGAAGTAGAGACCCAGTACTTC. Translating it yields CATSDPWVEVETQYF. This chain joins TRBV24-1 and TRBJ2-5; D is unresolved. The CDR3 is made up of 15 amino acids. CDR1 and CDR2 from the germline V gene are KGHDR and SFDVKD. The V end lost 3 bases, the J end lost 4 bases, and 14 bases lay between the germline ends.

The chain uses TRBV7-9 and TRBJ1-6; 7 bases are a match to TRBD1. Germline V lookup: CDR1 SEHNR, CDR2 FQNEAQ (reference sequence). This CDR3 contains 16 residues. V lost 6 bases, J lost 8 bases, and 13 bases stayed unmatched. The CDR3 DNA reads TGTGCCAGCAGTCCCCGGGGAGGGGACAGATATTCACCCCTCCACTTT. Translation gives CASSPRGGDRYSPLHF.

The chain carries TRBV3-1 and TRBJ1-2; 12 nucleotides agree with TRBD1. Germline trimming cut 0 bases from V and 7 bases from J; bases unmatched to any gene: 6. The CDR3 runs to 16 residues. The germline V gene has CDR1 LGHDT and CDR2 YNNKEL (reference sequence). The CDR3 is CASSQEGTGGFVGYTF. In DNA form, the CDR3 reads TGTGCCAGCAGCCAAGAAGGGACAGGGGGCTTCGTTGGCTACACCTTC. The whole variable domain, filled in from reference TRBV3-1 and TRBJ1-2, reads DTAVSQTPKYLVTQMGNDKSIKCEQNLGHDTMYWYKQDSKKFLKIMFSYNNKELIINETVPNRFSPKSPDKAHLNLHINSLELGDSAVYFCASSQEGTGGFVGYTFGSGTRLTVV.